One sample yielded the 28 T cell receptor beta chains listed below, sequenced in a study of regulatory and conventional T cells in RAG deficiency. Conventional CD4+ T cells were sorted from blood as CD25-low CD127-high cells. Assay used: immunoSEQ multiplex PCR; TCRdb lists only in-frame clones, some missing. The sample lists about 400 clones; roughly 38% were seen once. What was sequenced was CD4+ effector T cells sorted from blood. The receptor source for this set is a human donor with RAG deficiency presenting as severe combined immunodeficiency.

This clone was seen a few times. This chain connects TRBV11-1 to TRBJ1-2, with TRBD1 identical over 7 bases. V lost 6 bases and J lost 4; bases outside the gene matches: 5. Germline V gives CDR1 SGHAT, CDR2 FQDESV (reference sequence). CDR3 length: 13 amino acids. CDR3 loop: CASRQGQLYGYTF. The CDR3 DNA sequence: TGTGCCAGCAGACAGGGACAGCTCTATGGCTACACCTTC.

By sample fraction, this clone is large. CDR3 sequence: CASSLSGTEAFF. In nucleotides, the CDR3 is TGCGCCAGCAGCTTGTCTGGCACTGAAGCTTTCTTT. This chain links TRBV5-1 with TRBJ1-1; D uncertain. Germline V gives CDR1 SGHRS, CDR2 YFSETQ. V was pared by 1 base and J by 4 bases, with 5 bases between. The CDR3 totals 12 residues.

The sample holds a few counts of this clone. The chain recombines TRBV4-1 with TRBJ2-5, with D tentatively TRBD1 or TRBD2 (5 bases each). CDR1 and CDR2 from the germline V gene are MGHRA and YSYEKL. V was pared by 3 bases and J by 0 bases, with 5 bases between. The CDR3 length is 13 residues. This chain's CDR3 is CASSQGHQETQYF. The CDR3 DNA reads TGCGCCAGCAGCCAGGGACACCAAGAGACCCAGTACTTC.

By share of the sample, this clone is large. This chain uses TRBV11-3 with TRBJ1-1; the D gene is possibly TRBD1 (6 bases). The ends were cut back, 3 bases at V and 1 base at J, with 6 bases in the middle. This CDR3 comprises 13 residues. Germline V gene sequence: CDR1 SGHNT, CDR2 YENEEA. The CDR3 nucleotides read TGTGCCAGCAGCTTGGGGGCGAACACTGAAGCTTTCTTT. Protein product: CASSLGANTEAFF.

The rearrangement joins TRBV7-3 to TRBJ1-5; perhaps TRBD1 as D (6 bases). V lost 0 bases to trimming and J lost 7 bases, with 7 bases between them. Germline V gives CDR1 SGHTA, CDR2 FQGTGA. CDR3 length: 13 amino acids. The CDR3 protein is CASSLTGGQPQHF. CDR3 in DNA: TGTGCCAGCAGCTTAACAGGGGGGCAGCCCCAGCATTTT.

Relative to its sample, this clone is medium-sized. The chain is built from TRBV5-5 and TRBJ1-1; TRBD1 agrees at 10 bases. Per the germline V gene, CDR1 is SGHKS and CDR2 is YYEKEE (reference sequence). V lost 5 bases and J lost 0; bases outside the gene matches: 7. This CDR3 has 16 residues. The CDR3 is CASSPTGGYMNTEAFF. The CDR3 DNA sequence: TGTGCCAGCAGTCCGACAGGGGGCTACATGAACACTGAAGCTTTCTTT.

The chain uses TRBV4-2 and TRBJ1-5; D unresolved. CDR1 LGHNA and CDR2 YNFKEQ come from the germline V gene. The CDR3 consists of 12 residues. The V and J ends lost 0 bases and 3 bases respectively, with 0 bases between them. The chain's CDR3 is CASSQDNQPQHF. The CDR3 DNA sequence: TGTGCCAGCAGCCAAGACAATCAGCCCCAGCATTTT.

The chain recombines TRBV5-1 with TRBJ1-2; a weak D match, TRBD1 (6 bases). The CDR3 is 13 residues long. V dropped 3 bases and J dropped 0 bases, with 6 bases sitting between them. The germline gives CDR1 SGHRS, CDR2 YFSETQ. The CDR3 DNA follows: TGCGCCAGCAGCTGGACAGCTAACTATGGCTACACCTTC. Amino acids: CASSWTANYGYTF.

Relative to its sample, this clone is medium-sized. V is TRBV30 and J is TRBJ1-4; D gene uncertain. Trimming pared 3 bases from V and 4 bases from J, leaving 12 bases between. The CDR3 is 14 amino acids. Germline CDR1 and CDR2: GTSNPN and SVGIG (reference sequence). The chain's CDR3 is CAWRGWGGNEKLFF. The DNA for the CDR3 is TGTGCCTGGAGGGGGTGGGGAGGTAATGAAAAACTGTTTTTT.

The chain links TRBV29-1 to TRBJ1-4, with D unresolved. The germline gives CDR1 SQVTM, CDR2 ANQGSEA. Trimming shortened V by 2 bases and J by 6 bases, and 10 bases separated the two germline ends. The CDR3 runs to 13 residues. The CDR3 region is CSVERSRDEKLFF. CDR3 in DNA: TGCAGCGTTGAAAGGTCCCGGGATGAAAAACTGTTTTTT.

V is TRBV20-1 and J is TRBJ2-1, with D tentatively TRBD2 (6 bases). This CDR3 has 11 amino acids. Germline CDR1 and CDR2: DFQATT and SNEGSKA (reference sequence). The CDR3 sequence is CQPRGNNEQFF. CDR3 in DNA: TGCCAGCCGCGGGGAAACAATGAGCAGTTCTTC.

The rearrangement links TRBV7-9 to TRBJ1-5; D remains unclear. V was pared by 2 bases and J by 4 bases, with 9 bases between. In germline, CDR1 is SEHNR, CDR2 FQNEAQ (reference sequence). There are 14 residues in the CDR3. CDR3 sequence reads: CASSLRGPNQPQHF. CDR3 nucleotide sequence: TGTGCCAGCAGCTTACGGGGTCCTAATCAGCCCCAGCATTTT.

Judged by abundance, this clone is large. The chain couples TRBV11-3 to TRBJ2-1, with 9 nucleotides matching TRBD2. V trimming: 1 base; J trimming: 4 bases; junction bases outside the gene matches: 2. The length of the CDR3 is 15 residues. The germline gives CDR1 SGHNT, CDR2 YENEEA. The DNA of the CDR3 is TGTGCCAGCAGCTTAGTGCGGGGGGGATACAATGAGCAGTTCTTC. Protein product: CASSLVRGGYNEQFF.

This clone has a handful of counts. The CDR3 DNA follows: TGTGCCAGCAGCACAGGGACGAACACTGAAGCTTTCTTT. Translation gives CASSTGTNTEAFF. This chain links TRBV7-3 with TRBJ1-1, with D maybe TRBD1 (6 bases). The CDR3 has 13 residues. V lost 5 bases to trimming and J lost 1 base, with 8 bases between them. Germline-derived CDR1 and CDR2 are SGHTA and FQGTGA.

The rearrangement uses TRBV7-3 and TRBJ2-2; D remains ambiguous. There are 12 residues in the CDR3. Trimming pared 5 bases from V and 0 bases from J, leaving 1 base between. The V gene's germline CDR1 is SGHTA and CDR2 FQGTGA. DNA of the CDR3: TGTGCCAGCAGCCCGAACACCGGGGAGCTGTTTTTT. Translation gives CASSPNTGELFF.

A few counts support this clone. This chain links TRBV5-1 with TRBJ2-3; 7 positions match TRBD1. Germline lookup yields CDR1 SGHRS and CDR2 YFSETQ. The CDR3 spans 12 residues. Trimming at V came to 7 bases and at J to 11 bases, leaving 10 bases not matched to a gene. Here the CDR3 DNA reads TGCGCCAGCCGTGCTACGACAGGGATGCAGTATTTT. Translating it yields CASRATTGMQYF.

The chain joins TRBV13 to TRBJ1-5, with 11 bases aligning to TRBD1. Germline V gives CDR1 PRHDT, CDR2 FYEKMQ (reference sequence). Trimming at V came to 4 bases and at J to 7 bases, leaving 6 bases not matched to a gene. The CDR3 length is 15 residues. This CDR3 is CASSSRDRGSQPQHF. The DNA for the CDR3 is TGTGCCAGCAGCTCACGGGACAGGGGGAGCCAGCCCCAGCATTTT.

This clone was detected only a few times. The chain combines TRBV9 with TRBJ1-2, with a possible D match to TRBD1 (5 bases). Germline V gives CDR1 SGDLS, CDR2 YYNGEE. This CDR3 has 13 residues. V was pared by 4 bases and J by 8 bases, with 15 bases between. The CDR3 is CASSSTVARGYTF. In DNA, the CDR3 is TGTGCCAGCAGCTCGACAGTTGCTCGGGGCTACACCTTC.

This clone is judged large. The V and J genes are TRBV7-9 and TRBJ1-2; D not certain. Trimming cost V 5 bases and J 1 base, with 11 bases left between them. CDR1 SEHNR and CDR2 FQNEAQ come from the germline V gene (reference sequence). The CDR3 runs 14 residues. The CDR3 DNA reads TGTGCCAGCAGCCCTACGTCCATTAACTATGGCTACACCTTC. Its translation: CASSPTSINYGYTF.

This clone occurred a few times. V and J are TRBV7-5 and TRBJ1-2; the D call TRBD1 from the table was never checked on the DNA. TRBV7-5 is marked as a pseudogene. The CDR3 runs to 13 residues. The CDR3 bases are TGTGCCAGCAGCTTACAGGGGGCCTATGGCTACACCTTC. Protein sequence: CASSLQGAYGYTF.

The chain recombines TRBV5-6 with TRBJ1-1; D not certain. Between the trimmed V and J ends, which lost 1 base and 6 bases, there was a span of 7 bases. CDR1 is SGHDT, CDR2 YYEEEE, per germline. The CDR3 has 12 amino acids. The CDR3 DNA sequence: TGTGCCAGCAGCTTGTATTCGGCTGAAGCTTTCTTT. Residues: CASSLYSAEAFF.

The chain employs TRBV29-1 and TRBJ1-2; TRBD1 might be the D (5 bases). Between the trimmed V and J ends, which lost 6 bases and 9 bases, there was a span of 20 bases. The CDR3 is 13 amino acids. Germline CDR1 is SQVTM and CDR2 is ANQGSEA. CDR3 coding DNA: TGCAGCGTAGTCAGGGAGATCCCTTTAAGCTACACCTTC. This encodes CSVVREIPLSYTF. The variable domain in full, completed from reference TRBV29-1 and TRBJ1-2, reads SAVISQKPSRDICQRGTSLTIQCQVDSQVTMMFWYRQQPGQSLTLIATANQGSEATYESGFVIDKFPISRPNLTFSTLTVSNMSPEDSSIYLCSVVREIPLSYTFGSGTRLTVV.

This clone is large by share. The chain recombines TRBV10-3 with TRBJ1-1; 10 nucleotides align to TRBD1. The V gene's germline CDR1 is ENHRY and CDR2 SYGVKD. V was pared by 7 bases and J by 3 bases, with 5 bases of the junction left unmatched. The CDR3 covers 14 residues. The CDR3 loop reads CAINGDRGDTEAFF. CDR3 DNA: TGTGCCATCAATGGGGACAGGGGAGACACTGAAGCTTTCTTT.

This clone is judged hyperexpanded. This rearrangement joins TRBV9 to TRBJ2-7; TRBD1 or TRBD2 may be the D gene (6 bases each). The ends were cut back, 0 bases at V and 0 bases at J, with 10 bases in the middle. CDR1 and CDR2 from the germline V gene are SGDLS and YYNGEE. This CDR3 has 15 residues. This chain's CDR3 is CASSVEGGSSYEQYF. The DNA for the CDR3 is TGTGCCAGCAGCGTAGAGGGGGGTAGCTCCTACGAGCAGTACTTC. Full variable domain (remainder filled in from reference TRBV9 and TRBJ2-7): DSGVTQTPKHLITATGQRVTLRCSPRSGDLSVYWYQQSLDQGLQFLIQYYNGEERAKGNILERFSAQQFPDLHSELNLSSLELGDSALYFCASSVEGGSSYEQYFGPGTRLTVT.

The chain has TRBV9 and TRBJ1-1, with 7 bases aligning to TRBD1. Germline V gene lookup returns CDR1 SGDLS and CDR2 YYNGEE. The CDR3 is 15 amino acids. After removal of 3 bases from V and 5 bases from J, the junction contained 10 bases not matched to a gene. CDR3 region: CASSEGALKLTEAFF. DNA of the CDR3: TGTGCCAGCAGCGAGGGGGCACTGAAGCTTACTGAAGCTTTCTTT.

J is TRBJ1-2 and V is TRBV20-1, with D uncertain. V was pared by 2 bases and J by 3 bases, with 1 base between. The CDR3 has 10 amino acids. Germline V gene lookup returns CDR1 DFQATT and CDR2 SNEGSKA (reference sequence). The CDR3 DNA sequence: TGCAGTGCTAGACACTATGGCTACACCTTC. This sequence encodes CSARHYGYTF.

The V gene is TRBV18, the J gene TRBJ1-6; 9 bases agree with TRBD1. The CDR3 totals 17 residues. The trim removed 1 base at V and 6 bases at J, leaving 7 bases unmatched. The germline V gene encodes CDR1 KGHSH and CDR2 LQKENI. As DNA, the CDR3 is TGTGCCAGCTCACCACGGCGGGACAGGGCGAGTAATTCACCCCTCCACTTT. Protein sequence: CASSPRRDRASNSPLHF.

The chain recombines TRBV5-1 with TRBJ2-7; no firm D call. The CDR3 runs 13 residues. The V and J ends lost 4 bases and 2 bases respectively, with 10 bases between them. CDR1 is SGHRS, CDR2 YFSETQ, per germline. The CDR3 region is CASSLLFTYEQYF. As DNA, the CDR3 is TGCGCCAGCAGCCTGCTCTTTACCTACGAGCAGTACTTC.